The clone carrying this TCR beta chain was recorded a few times. Its target is unknown. The entry originates in a study of blood T cells in healthy people across ages. Next came a second PCR, run for roughly 7 to 12 cycles, which used a sample-barcoded 5' primer along with a J-beta primer mix. TCRdb itself ran the 5' RACE reads through MiXCR, one entry per CDR3 protein. Found here are over 1,500,000 distinct CDR3 sequences, about 50% of them singletons; the top ten hold about 2.1%. CDR3 length: 15 amino acids. V lost 1 base and J lost 11, with 17 bases in between. In germline, CDR1 is SGHVS, CDR2 FQNEAQ. Study-wide findings and caveats: TCR beta diversity, measured per million T cells, fell in a roughly linear way with age.

Each donor was a healthy Caucasian individual from Russia, aged roughly 6 to 90. The receptor's source is a woman in her 40s in good health. The sequenced sample consisted of blood. The V call is TRBV7-8, the J call TRBJ1-4; a weak D match, TRBD1 (5 bases). The CDR3 loop reads CASSLGTWVGEKLFF. The CDR3 DNA reads as TGTGCCAGCAGCTTAGGAACCTGGGTAGGGGAGAAACTGTTTTTT.